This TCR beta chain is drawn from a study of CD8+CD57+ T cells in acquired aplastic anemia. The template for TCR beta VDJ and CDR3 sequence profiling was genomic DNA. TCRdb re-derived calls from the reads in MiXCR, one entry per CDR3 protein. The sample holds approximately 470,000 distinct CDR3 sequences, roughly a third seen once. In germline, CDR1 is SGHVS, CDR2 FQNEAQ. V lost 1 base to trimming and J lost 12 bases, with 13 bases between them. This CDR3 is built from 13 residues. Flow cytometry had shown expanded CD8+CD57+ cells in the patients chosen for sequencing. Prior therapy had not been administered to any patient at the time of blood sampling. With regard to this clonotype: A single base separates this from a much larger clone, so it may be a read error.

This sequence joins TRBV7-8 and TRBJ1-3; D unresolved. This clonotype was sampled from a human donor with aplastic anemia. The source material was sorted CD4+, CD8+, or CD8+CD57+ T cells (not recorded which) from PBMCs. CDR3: CASSLGPGDIIYF. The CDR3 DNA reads TGTGCCAGCAGCTTAGGGCCCGGAGACATCATATATTTT.